This T cell receptor (beta chain) was obtained from a study of T cell responses to AZD1222 COVID-19 vaccine. Findings of the study overall: The donor cohort was predominantly white British with a female majority, and clonal diversity may have been underestimated. Seropositive status at baseline applied to only 5 or 6 AZD1222 recipients. The repertoires were collected only after the peak T cell response. Spike-specific TCR repertoires showed rising breadth and depth after two AZD1222 doses.

Clones were sequenced by immunoSEQ multiplex PCR, and TCRdb holds only the in-frame ones, with some missing. The data contain some 94,000 clones, over 85% of them singletons. Comment on this clone: The antigen is unknown.

Germline V lookup: CDR1 LGHDT, CDR2 YNNKEL (reference sequence). This CDR3 has 14 amino acids. The V end was cut by 4 bases, the J end by 2 bases, with 8 bases between. This specimen was peripheral blood, taken 28 days after the second AZD1222 dose. The chain combines TRBV3-1 (or the pseudogene TRBV3-2) with TRBJ2-2, with D unclear. This TCR was sampled from an adult who received the AZD1222 COVID-19 vaccine. The DNA for the CDR3 is TGTGCCAGCAGCCCTGCGACTAACACCGGGGAGCTGTTTTTT. Translating it yields CASSPATNTGELFF.